This passage covers 29 T cell receptor beta chains from one sample sequenced in a study of blood T cells in healthy people across ages. Then a second PCR, running about 6 to 11 cycles, was carried out with a sample-barcoded 5' primer and a J-beta primer mix. TCRdb processed the 5' RACE reads anew with MiXCR; each CDR3 protein has one entry. The sample gives 550,000 to 700,000 distinct CDR3 sequences, 25% to 30% of which show up once; approximately 18% is in the top ten. The sequencing input was blood. The receptors come from a woman in her 70s in good health.

A few counts support this clonotype. The rearrangement links TRBV20-1 to TRBJ2-7; 14 bases are a match to TRBD2. V lost 6 bases and J lost 2; bases outside the gene matches: 9. CDR1 DFQATT and CDR2 SNEGSKA come from the germline V gene (reference sequence). The CDR3 is 16 residues long. The CDR3 is CSARRTSGGRPYEQYF. In nucleotides, the CDR3 is TGCAGTGCCAGAAGGACTAGCGGGGGGCGACCCTACGAGCAGTACTTC.

This sequence joins TRBV4-3 and TRBJ1-1, with a tentative D call TRBD1 (5 bases). Germline-derived CDR1 and CDR2 are LGHNA and YSLEER. V lost 3 bases and J 1 base, leaving 12 bases between the germline ends. There are 15 residues in the CDR3. CDR3 sequence reads: CASSQTRARNTEAFF. The CDR3 nucleotides read TGCGCCAGCAGCCAGACCAGGGCTAGGAACACTGAAGCTTTCTTT.

The rearrangement joins TRBV6-5 to TRBJ2-7; TRBD2 aligns across 7 bases. The length of the CDR3 is 14 residues. Per germline, CDR1 MNHEY and CDR2 SVGAGI. With 2 bases clipped from V and 5 bases from J, the junction kept 6 bases outside the gene matches. The CDR3 is CASSYGVGRDEQYF. CDR3 bases: TGTGCCAGCAGTTACGGGGTAGGGAGGGACGAGCAGTACTTC.

The chain links TRBV5-1 to TRBJ1-4; no clear D. Germline V gives CDR1 SGHRS, CDR2 YFSETQ. Trimming cost V 3 bases and J 2 bases, with 11 bases left between them. This CDR3 has 15 amino acids. This CDR3 is CASSSGSITNEKLFF. The CDR3, as DNA: TGCGCCAGCAGCTCGGGAAGCATCACTAATGAAAAACTGTTTTTT.

J is TRBJ2-3 and V is TRBV29-1, with D hard to call. Germline V gene sequence: CDR1 SQVTM, CDR2 ANQGSEA. Trimming left V 4 bases short and J 6 bases short, with 11 bases between. The CDR3 sequence is 12 residues long. CDR3 sequence reads: CSVVMGSDTQYF. The CDR3 bases are TGCAGCGTTGTGATGGGATCCGATACGCAGTATTTT.

The J gene is TRBJ2-2, the V gene TRBV5-1; TRBD1 agrees at 8 bases. Germline lookup yields CDR1 SGHRS and CDR2 YFSETQ. The CDR3 is made up of 18 amino acids. V lost 4 bases, J lost 2 bases, and 13 bases stayed unmatched. The CDR3 DNA sequence: TGCGCCAGCAGCCTCACTGACAGGGGAAGAGAAAACACCGGGGAGCTGTTTTTT. Translating gives CASSLTDRGRENTGELFF.

This clonotype was counted between two and nine times. V and J are TRBV5-1 and TRBJ2-3; the match to TRBD2 covers 13 bases. The germline CDR1 and CDR2 sequences are SGHRS and YFSETQ. The V and J ends lost 3 bases and 2 bases, in that order; junction bases with no gene match: 3. The CDR3 is 16 amino acids. In nucleotides, the CDR3 is TGCGCCAGCAGCTGGACTAGCGGGGGAGACACAGATACGCAGTATTTT. It yields the protein CASSWTSGGDTDTQYF.

V gene TRBV20-1 combines with J gene TRBJ2-7; perhaps D is TRBD1 or TRBD2 (6 bases each). The CDR3 has 13 amino acids. Germline CDR1 reads DFQATT; CDR2 reads SNEGSKA (reference sequence). Trimming took 5 bases from V and 4 from J, leaving 15 bases between them. CDR3 in DNA: TGCAGTGCTCTGGGGCAGGGGAGGTACGAGCAGTACTTC. It is translated as CSALGQGRYEQYF.

The chain uses TRBV24-1 and TRBJ1-1; 9 positions match TRBD1. The CDR3 has 15 residues. CDR1 and CDR2 (germline): KGHDR, SFDVKD. V was clipped by 3 bases and J by 3 bases; unmatched bases: 4. The CDR3 region is CATSDPRTGDTEAFF. The CDR3 nucleotides read TGTGCCACCAGTGATCCCCGGACAGGGGACACTGAAGCTTTCTTT.

This rearrangement joins TRBV7-2 to TRBJ2-3; a weak D match, TRBD1 (6 bases). Germline CDR1 reads SGHTA; CDR2 reads FQGNSA. The CDR3 covers 16 residues. Between the trimmed V and J ends, which lost 6 bases and 0 bases, there was a span of 16 bases. The CDR3 reads CASRIGTHISTDTQYF. The CDR3 nucleotides read TGTGCCAGCAGAATAGGGACACACATTAGCACAGATACGCAGTATTTT.

This chain joins TRBV5-5 and TRBJ2-1; possibly TRBD1 for D (6 bases). Germline values: CDR1 SGHKS, CDR2 YYEKEE (reference sequence). Trimming stripped 0 bases from V and 6 bases from J, with 10 bases between. The CDR3 sequence is 14 residues long. The CDR3 DNA sequence: TGTGCCAGCAGCTTGGACAGGGATTCCAATGAGCAGTTCTTC. Translation: CASSLDRDSNEQFF.

The chain combines TRBV5-1 with TRBJ1-2; D gene uncertain. V lost 5 bases and J lost 4, with 18 bases in between. Per the germline V gene, CDR1 is SGHRS and CDR2 is YFSETQ. The CDR3 is 15 amino acids. The CDR3, as DNA: TGCGCCAGCAGTAATAACTTTGGTGTCTTCTATGGCTACACCTTC. This translates into CASSNNFGVFYGYTF.

The chain links TRBV29-1 to TRBJ2-5, with D possibly TRBD1 on 6 matching bases. CDR3 length equals 12 residues. Germline V gene data show CDR1 as SQVTM and CDR2 as ANQGSEA. V was clipped by 7 bases and J by 4 bases, with 13 bases between them. Here the CDR3 DNA reads TGCAGCGAAGGACAGAATGGAGAGACCCAGTACTTC. Translated: CSEGQNGETQYF.

The rearrangement uses TRBV28 and TRBJ2-7, with a weak D call TRBD1 (6 bases). In germline, CDR1 is MDHEN, CDR2 SYDVKM. V dropped 2 bases and J dropped 0 bases, with 17 bases sitting between them. The CDR3 runs to 17 residues. The CDR3 region has the DNA TGTGCCAGCAGTTTAAATCCAGGCAGGGGCCTCTCCTACGAGCAGTACTTC. This translates into CASSLNPGRGLSYEQYF.

The chain carries TRBV9 and TRBJ1-1; 8 bases map to TRBD1. V trimming: 3 bases; J trimming: 3 bases; junction bases outside the gene matches: 4. This CDR3 region has 14 residues. Germline V lookup: CDR1 SGDLS, CDR2 YYNGEE. The CDR3 region has the DNA TGTGCCAGCAGCGCCGGGACAGGAGACACTGAAGCTTTCTTT. Translation gives CASSAGTGDTEAFF. Variable domain in full (rest from reference TRBV9 and TRBJ1-1): DSGVTQTPKHLITATGQRVTLRCSPRSGDLSVYWYQQSLDQGLQFLIQYYNGEERAKGNILERFSAQQFPDLHSELNLSSLELGDSALYFCASSAGTGDTEAFFGQGTRLTVV.

This clonotype turned up a few times. This chain links TRBV7-2 with TRBJ2-7; perhaps TRBD1 as D (5 bases). Germline CDR1 reads SGHTA; CDR2 reads FQGNSA. The V end was cut by 3 bases, the J end by 0 bases, with 9 bases between. CDR3 size: 14 residues. CDR3 bases: TGTGCCAGCAGCTTCCCCCAGGGCTCCTACGAGCAGTACTTC. As protein: CASSFPQGSYEQYF. The full variable domain, completed using reference TRBV7-2 and TRBJ2-7, is GAGVSQSPSNKVTEKGKDVELRCDPISGHTALYWYRQSLGQGLEFLIYFQGNSAPDKSGLPSDRFSAERTGGSVSTLTIQRTQQEDSAVYLCASSFPQGSYEQYFGPGTRLTVT.

The chain uses TRBV6-2 or TRBV6-3 and TRBJ1-6, with D possibly being TRBD1 (6 bases). The length of the CDR3 is 15 residues. V was shortened by 5 bases and J by 10 bases, with 18 bases between the two germline ends. Germline V lookup: CDR1 MNHEY, CDR2 SVGEGT. CDR3 DNA: TGTGCCAGCAGTCCTCCCCGGGGGAGGGGGTCACCCCTCCACTTT. This sequence encodes CASSPPRGRGSPLHF.

This rearrangement joins TRBV12-3 or TRBV12-4 to TRBJ2-7; D possibly corresponds to TRBD1 (6 bases). V was trimmed by 5 bases and J by 7 bases, leaving 21 bases between them. The CDR3 totals 15 residues. The CDR3: CASSRQARGIEEQYF. The CDR3 nucleotides are TGTGCCAGCAGTCGACAGGCCAGGGGCATCGAGGAGCAGTACTTC.

This clonotype was seen more than once but under ten times. V and J are TRBV5-1 and TRBJ1-4; maybe TRBD1 (6 bases). The V gene's germline CDR1 is SGHRS and CDR2 YFSETQ. There are 16 residues in the CDR3. With 4 bases removed from V and 0 bases from J, the gap between germline ends came to 13 bases. CDR3 sequence (DNA): TGCGCCAGCAGCCCATGGCAGGGGCCAACTAATGAAAAACTGTTTTTT. Encoded protein: CASSPWQGPTNEKLFF.

This clonotype has only a few counts. The rearrangement links TRBV7-9 to TRBJ2-5; D possibly matches TRBD1 or TRBD2 (6 bases each). The J call may be wrong; the DNA end is better matched by TRBJ2-7. Germline loops: CDR1 SEHNR, CDR2 FQNEAQ (reference sequence). The CDR3 runs 15 residues. The CDR3 reads CASTRGTGEGGEQYF. The CDR3 coding sequence is TGTGCCAGCACCCGTGGGACGGGAGAAGGGGGCGAGCAGTACTTC.

The chain has TRBV4-1 and TRBJ1-2; no firm D call. V was clipped by 0 bases and J by 2 bases, with 7 bases between them. Germline V gene lookup returns CDR1 MGHRA and CDR2 YSYEKL. The CDR3 length is 14 residues. CDR3 sequence (DNA): TGCGCCAGCAGCCAAGAATACCGGAACTATGGCTACACCTTC. Translation: CASSQEYRNYGYTF.

The chain recombines TRBV7-2 with TRBJ1-5; D perhaps matches TRBD1 (6 bases). Trimming pared 7 bases from V and 7 bases from J, leaving 17 bases between. Looked up from germline, CDR1 is SGHTA and CDR2 is FQGNSA. The CDR3 length is 14 residues. CDR3 nucleotides: TGTGCCAGCACCGCTGGGACACCCGGCCAGCCCCAGCATTTT. This codes for CASTAGTPGQPQHF.

Many counts were recorded for this clonotype. The rearrangement uses TRBV2 and TRBJ2-2; D possibly corresponds to TRBD1 (5 bases). V was pared by 10 bases and J by 5 bases, with 17 bases between. Germline assignment: CDR1 SNHLY and CDR2 FYNNEI. The CDR3 loop spans 14 amino acids. This chain's CDR3 is CATKNRMGTGELFF. The CDR3, as DNA: TGTGCCACCAAGAACAGGATGGGAACCGGGGAGCTGTTTTTT.

Written as DNA, the CDR3 is TGTGCCAGCAGTGAATTACAGGGATGGACTGAAGCTTTCTTT. Its protein is CASSELQGWTEAFF. V and J are TRBV2 and TRBJ1-1; D might be TRBD1 (6 bases). The CDR3 length is 14 residues. CDR1 and CDR2 (germline): SNHLY, FYNNEI. The V end was cut by 2 bases, the J end by 5 bases, with 12 bases between. The full variable domain, its missing parts supplied by reference TRBV2 and TRBJ1-1, is EPEVTQTPSHQVTQMGQEVILRCVPISNHLYFYWYRQILGQKVEFLVSFYNNEISEKSEIFDDQFSVERPDGSNFTLKIRSTKLEDSAMYFCASSELQGWTEAFFGQGTRLTVV.

This clonotype was recorded a few times. This rearrangement joins TRBV7-2 to TRBJ1-2, with D possibly matching TRBD1 (5 bases). The germline V gene encodes CDR1 SGHTA and CDR2 FQGNSA. With 1 base removed from V and 3 bases from J, the gap between germline ends came to 15 bases. The CDR3 is 16 residues long. DNA for the CDR3: TGTGCCAGCAGCTTAGTTCGTGACAGTCTATACTATGGCTACACCTTC. Protein: CASSLVRDSLYYGYTF.

This clonotype was found a few times. The V gene is TRBV6-1, the J gene TRBJ2-5; D not certain. Trimming shortened V by 2 bases and J by 2 bases, and 12 bases separated the two germline ends. CDR1 MNHNS and CDR2 SASEGT come from the germline V gene. This CDR3 has 15 amino acids. This CDR3 reads CASSEIGREQETQYF. CDR3 DNA: TGTGCCAGCAGTGAAATTGGAAGGGAACAAGAGACCCAGTACTTC.

The chain is built from TRBV20-1 and TRBJ2-5; 7 bases map to TRBD1. CDR1 and CDR2 (germline): DFQATT, SNEGSKA (reference sequence). J lost 2 bases, V lost 4 bases, and 7 bases had no gene match. This CDR3 has 14 amino acids. The CDR3 region is CSAKDRVGQETQYF. For the CDR3, the DNA is TGCAGTGCTAAAGACAGGGTCGGTCAAGAGACCCAGTACTTC.

Only a few counts were recorded for this clonotype. This chain connects TRBV3-1 to TRBJ2-4; D is uncertain. The CDR3 has 12 amino acids. Germline CDR1 reads LGHDT; CDR2 reads YNNKEL (reference sequence). V was cut by 2 bases and J by 5 bases, with 4 bases left in between. The CDR3 DNA is TGTGCCAGCAGCCAACAACAAAACATTCAGTACTTC. Translated: CASSQQQNIQYF.

This chain joins TRBV20-1 and TRBJ1-2; D is uncertain. Germline assignment: CDR1 DFQATT and CDR2 SNEGSKA (reference sequence). The CDR3 extends over 16 amino acids. Trimming shortened V by 3 bases and J by 5 bases, and 22 bases separated the two germline ends. CDR3 region: CSARDPPAPTGYGYTF. DNA for the CDR3: TGCAGTGCTAGGGACCCCCCGGCCCCGACCGGTTATGGCTACACCTTC.